The present T cell receptor beta chain was sequenced within a study of blood T cell repertoires in COVID-19. Turning to the study itself: T cells, B-cell-depleted T cells, or PBMCs supplied cDNA or gDNA.

Sequenced by immunoSEQ multiplex PCR; TCRdb stores in-frame clones only, minus some. Of 150,000 to 200,000 clones listed, approximately 80% are singletons. V shed 0 bases and J shed 0 bases, with 15 bases lying between them. CDR1 is SGHKS and CDR2 is YYEKEE in the germline V gene (reference sequence). The CDR3 is 17 amino acids. Living in about two dozen US areas, the participants were between roughly 18 and 95 years of age. Donors were grouped by their self-reported clinical history. Specimen: PBMCs or T cells enriched from blood (not recorded which). The rearrangement joins TRBV5-5 to TRBJ1-2; a weak D match, TRBD1 (6 bases). The origin of this receptor is a man aged 45-60 years who had recovered from COVID-19. The CDR3 sequence: CASSLVRVRTANYGYTF. The DNA for the CDR3 is TGTGCCAGCAGCTTGGTAAGGGTCCGGACAGCTAACTATGGCTACACCTTC. Complete variable domain (other parts from reference TRBV5-5 and TRBJ1-2): DAGVTQSPTHLIKTRGQQVTLRCSPISGHKSVSWYQQVLGQGPQFIFQYYEKEERGRGNFPDRFSARQFPNYSSELNVNALLLGDSALYLCASSLVRVRTANYGYTFGSGTRLTVV.